Each of the 6 T cell receptor beta chains below was sequenced from the same sample in a study of tumor and adjacent non-tumor tissue in lung cancer. This sample's RNA came from whole unsorted tissue. A modified ARM-PCR protocol with three rounds of nested PCR amplified TCRbeta. From the multiplex PCR reads, TCRdb called clonotypes with MiXCR, one entry per CDR3 protein. The data hold roughly 150,000 distinct CDR3 sequences, with approximately 66% observed a single time. Material: lung tumor tissue. The source is a man in his 60s with small cell lung cancer.

The CDR3 spells CASSQGASDASAVTDTQYF. CDR3 nucleotides: TGCGCCAGCAGCCAAGGGGCCTCCGATGCTAGCGCCGTCACGGATACGCAGTATTTT. The rearrangement links TRBV4-1 to TRBJ2-3; maybe TRBD2 (6 bases). The germline CDR1 and CDR2 sequences are MGHRA and YSYEKL. This CDR3 contains 19 residues. V was pared by 1 base and J by 6 bases, with 26 bases between.

Worth noting for this clonotype: One end of the junction varies from germline; a read error may be responsible. The rearrangement joins TRBV20-1 to TRBJ2-2; D gene unclear. The V gene's germline CDR1 is DFQATT and CDR2 SNEGSKA (reference sequence). The CDR3 has 14 amino acids. DNA for the CDR3: TGCAGTGCTGGAAGCGTCCGAACCACCAGGGAGCTGTTTTTT. It is translated as CSAGSVRTTRELFF.

In its sample, this clonotype was seen a few times. The chain recombines TRBV5-6 with TRBJ2-1; 12 positions agree with TRBD2. CDR1 and CDR2 (germline): SGHDT, YYEEEE. V lost 6 bases and J lost 5; bases outside the gene matches: 9. The CDR3 contains 16 residues. CDR3 sequence reads: CASILMLAGGNNEQFF. In DNA form, the CDR3 reads TGTGCCAGCATCCTTATGCTAGCGGGAGGGAACAATGAGCAGTTCTTC.

With respect to this clonotype: A much bigger clone sits one base away, suggesting this may be a read error. The chain employs TRBV20-1 and TRBJ2-1; 9 positions match TRBD2. The V gene end was trimmed by 4 bases and the J gene end by 3 bases; junction bases not matched to a gene: 7. In germline, CDR1 is DFQATT, CDR2 SNEGSKA (reference sequence). The CDR3 is 15 residues long. DNA for the CDR3: TGCAGTGCTATGGTAGCGGGAGCTTTCTACAATGAGCAGTTCTTC. It encodes CSAMVAGAFYNEQFF.

On this clonotype itself: At one end, the junction sequence differs from germline, possibly due to a read error. V is TRBV7-3 and J is TRBJ2-3; perhaps TRBD2 as D (6 bases). Germline V gives CDR1 SGHTA, CDR2 FQGTGA. The CDR3 consists of 15 residues. The CDR3 sequence is CTSSSSSASTDTQYF. CDR3 sequence (DNA): TGTACCAGCAGCTCTTCTAGCGCGTCCACAGATACGCAGTATTTT.

In its sample, this clonotype was seen many times. The chain carries TRBV5-5 and TRBJ1-1; D ambiguous. V was cut by 2 bases and J by 3 bases, with 8 bases left in between. This CDR3 contains 13 residues. Germline V gene lookup returns CDR1 SGHKS and CDR2 YYEKEE (reference sequence). CDR3 region: CASSFQWDTEAFF. In DNA form, the CDR3 reads TGTGCCAGCAGCTTTCAGTGGGACACTGAAGCTTTCTTT.